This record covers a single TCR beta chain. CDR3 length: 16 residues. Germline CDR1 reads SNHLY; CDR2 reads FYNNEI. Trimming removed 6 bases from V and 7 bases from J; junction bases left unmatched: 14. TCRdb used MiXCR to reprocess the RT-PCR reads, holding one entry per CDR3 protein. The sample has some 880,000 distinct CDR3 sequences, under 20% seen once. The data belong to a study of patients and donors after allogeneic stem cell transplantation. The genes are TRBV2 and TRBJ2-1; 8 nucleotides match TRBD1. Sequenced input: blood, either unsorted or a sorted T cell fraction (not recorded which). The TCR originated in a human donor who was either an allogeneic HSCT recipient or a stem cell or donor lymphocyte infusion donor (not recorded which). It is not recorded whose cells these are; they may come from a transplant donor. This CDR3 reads CASRPRETGVSNEQFF. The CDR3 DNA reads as TGTGCCAGCAGACCCCGTGAGACAGGGGTATCAAATGAGCAGTTCTTC.